The 10 T cell receptor beta chains reported below all come from one sample, sequenced in a study of T cells in Graves' hyperthyroidism and ophthalmopathy. RNA transcripts provided the source from which TCR beta CDR3 regions were amplified. Using the HTBI primer set, a first-round RT-PCR was run on the TCR CDR3. From the multiplex PCR reads, TCRdb called clonotypes with MiXCR, one entry per CDR3 protein. Of hundreds of thousands of distinct CDR3 sequences detected, about a sixth appear once; the ten largest clones hold around 14%. The sample was blood. These receptor sequences come from a woman between 18 and 29 years old with Graves' hyperthyroidism.

In its sample, this clonotype was seen many times. The genes are TRBV7-9 and TRBJ2-5; 7 positions agree with TRBD1. Trimming took 5 bases from V and 3 from J; bases not matched to a gene: 6. This CDR3 is built from 14 residues. Germline values: CDR1 SEHNR, CDR2 FQNEAQ (reference sequence). The CDR3: CASSHQTGKETQYF. CDR3 nucleotides: TGTGCCAGCAGCCATCAGACAGGGAAAGAGACCCAGTACTTC.

In its sample, this clonotype was seen many times. This chain joins TRBV7-2 and TRBJ1-2; D may be TRBD1 (5 bases). V gave up 4 bases and J gave up 5 bases, with 14 bases separating them. The CDR3 is made up of 14 amino acids. The germline V gene has CDR1 SGHTA and CDR2 FQGNSA. In DNA, the CDR3 is TGTGCCAGCAGCTATCCCCGCAGGGTTTATGGCTACACCTTC. Its translation is CASSYPRRVYGYTF.

The genes are TRBV5-1 and TRBJ2-5, with 8 nucleotides matching TRBD1. The DNA end favors TRBJ2-1, so the J call may be wrong. Looked up from germline, CDR1 is SGHRS and CDR2 is YFSETQ. This CDR3 has 15 amino acids. This chain's CDR3 is CASSFPGQGRETQFF. CDR3 bases: TGCGCCAGCAGCTTCCCCGGACAGGGCCGAGAGACCCAGTTCTTC.

This clonotype was seen ten or more times. The chain links TRBV5-1 to TRBJ1-1; maybe TRBD1 (6 bases). V dropped 0 bases and J dropped 0 bases, with 9 bases sitting between them. The CDR3 spans 15 residues. Germline CDR1 SGHRS, CDR2 YFSETQ. The CDR3 protein is CASSLVTGMNTEAFF. Written as DNA, the CDR3 is TGCGCCAGCAGCTTGGTCACAGGGATGAACACTGAAGCTTTCTTT.

This clonotype was detected ten times or more. The V gene is TRBV9, the J gene TRBJ2-5; D is perhaps TRBD2 (5 bases). The CDR3 sequence is 18 residues long. Germline V gene data show CDR1 as SGDLS and CDR2 as YYNGEE. V dropped 0 bases and J dropped 0 bases, with 18 bases sitting between them. In DNA form, the CDR3 reads TGTGCCAGCAGCGTAGGGCGGGCCCGGTCCCAGTACCAAGAGACCCAGTACTTC. Protein: CASSVGRARSQYQETQYF.

Remarks on this clonotype: At one of its ends the junction is not consistent with the germline gene, which may arise from a read error. This chain links TRBV7-2 with TRBJ2-1; TRBD1 matches at 9 bases. In germline, CDR1 is SGHTA, CDR2 FQGNSA. There are 16 residues in the CDR3. The CDR3 sequence: CASSLAETGGYNEQFF. Written as DNA, the CDR3 is TGCGCCAGCAGCCTCGCGGAGACAGGGGGCTACAATGAGCAGTTCTTC.

There are a few counts of this clonotype. The chain links TRBV9 to TRBJ2-5; 7 nucleotides agree with TRBD1. Per germline, CDR1 SGDLS and CDR2 YYNGEE. The CDR3 has 16 amino acids. The trim removed 0 bases at V and 4 bases at J, leaving 9 bases unmatched. The CDR3: CASSVDPQGWAETQYF. CDR3 DNA sequence: TGTGCCAGCAGCGTAGATCCACAGGGGTGGGCAGAGACCCAGTACTTC. The full variable domain, rest sourced from reference TRBV9 and TRBJ2-5, is DSGVTQTPKHLITATGQRVTLRCSPRSGDLSVYWYQQSLDQGLQFLIQYYNGEERAKGNILERFSAQQFPDLHSELNLSSLELGDSALYFCASSVDPQGWAETQYFGPGTRLLVL.

This clonotype was seen a few times. The genes are TRBV24-1 and TRBJ2-1, with TRBD2 matching 11 bases. V was clipped by 0 bases and J by 1 base; unmatched bases: 1. The CDR3 totals 17 residues. Germline CDR1 KGHDR, CDR2 SFDVKD. CDR3 residues: CATSDLTSGSSYNEQFF. The CDR3 coding sequence is TGTGCCACCAGTGATTTGACTAGCGGGAGTTCCTACAATGAGCAGTTCTTC.

The rearrangement uses TRBV6-2 or TRBV6-3 and TRBJ2-5; D remains unclear. Germline V gives CDR1 MNHEY, CDR2 SVGEGT. V dropped 6 bases and J dropped 7 bases, with 9 bases sitting between them. The CDR3 is 11 residues long. This chain's CDR3 is CASRINTTQYF. As DNA, the CDR3 is TGTGCCAGCAGGATCAACACGACCCAGTACTTC.

This clonotype was seen more than once but under ten times. The chain recombines TRBV6-2 or TRBV6-3 with TRBJ1-6, with D possibly TRBD1 on 5 matching bases. Trimming took off 5 bases at V and 10 bases at J, with 18 bases between the two ends. Germline V gene sequence: CDR1 MNHEY, CDR2 SVGEGT. CDR3 length: 15 residues. The CDR3 DNA sequence: TGTGCCAGCAGTCCCTTCGGCGGAGGGGTCTCACCCCTCCACTTT. It encodes CASSPFGGGVSPLHF.